These 30 T cell receptor beta chains were all obtained from the same sample, sequenced in a study of T cell responses to AZD1222 COVID-19 vaccine. Method: immunoSEQ multiplex PCR; TCRdb's copy keeps in-frame clones and lacks some. The sample consists of under 150,000 clones, roughly 89% of them appearing once. The specimen was peripheral blood, collected on day 0 of MenACWY control vaccination. The receptors were sampled from an adult in good health.

The V and J genes are TRBV6-5 and TRBJ1-2; tentative D call: TRBD1 (5 bases). The CDR3 spans 16 residues. V lost 0 bases, J lost 8 bases, and 19 bases lay in between. Germline V gene data show CDR1 as MNHEY and CDR2 as SVGAGI. CDR3 coding DNA: TGTGCCAGCAGTTACTCACTTCCCACGGGGCCGAGAGGCTACACCTTC. It encodes CASSYSLPTGPRGYTF.

The rearrangement links TRBV5-6 to TRBJ1-3, with D uncertain. Trimming removed 1 base from V and 2 bases from J, with 1 base in between. Germline CDR1 SGHDT, CDR2 YYEEEE. This CDR3 spans 12 amino acids. Here the CDR3 DNA reads TGTGCCAGCAGCTTGACTGGAAACACCATATATTTT. Encoded protein: CASSLTGNTIYF.

The gene calls are TRBV29-1 and TRBJ2-6, with D perhaps matching TRBD1 (5 bases). Trimming removed 5 bases from V and 4 bases from J, with 12 bases in between. The CDR3 is 14 amino acids. CDR1 is SQVTM and CDR2 is ANQGSEA in the germline V gene. CDR3 loop: CSVLQGTGANVLTF. CDR3 nucleotide sequence: TGCAGCGTTTTGCAGGGAACCGGGGCCAACGTCCTGACTTTC.

The chain recombines TRBV29-1 with TRBJ1-5, with D possibly matching TRBD1 (5 bases). Germline-derived CDR1 and CDR2 are SQVTM and ANQGSEA. V lost 6 bases to trimming and J lost 3 bases, with 12 bases between them. The CDR3 consists of 13 residues. The CDR3 here is CSVARGDNQPQHF. CDR3 bases: TGCAGCGTCGCCCGGGGGGACAATCAGCCCCAGCATTTT.

The rearrangement links TRBV9 to TRBJ1-4; D is possibly TRBD1 (5 bases). Trimming removed 0 bases from V and 7 bases from J, with 13 bases in between. Germline V gives CDR1 SGDLS, CDR2 YYNGEE. CDR3 length: 15 amino acids. CDR3 residues: CASSVGRGGVEKLFF. CDR3 DNA sequence: TGTGCCAGCAGCGTAGGGCGGGGGGGTGTTGAAAAACTGTTTTTT.

The chain uses TRBV7-6 and TRBJ2-2; D assignment may be TRBD1 or TRBD2 (5 bases each). The CDR3 has 15 amino acids. The germline V and J ends were trimmed by 2 bases and 0 bases, with 7 bases remaining between them. Germline CDR1 and CDR2: SGHVS and FNYEAQ. CDR3 amino acids: CASSLRGTNTGELFF. DNA of the CDR3: TGTGCCAGCAGCTTACGGGGCACGAACACCGGGGAGCTGTTTTTT. Combining the CDR3 with reference TRBV7-6 and TRBJ2-2 gives the whole variable domain GAGVSQSPRYKVTKRGQDVALRCDPISGHVSLYWYRQALGQGPEFLTYFNYEAQQDKSGLPNDRFSAERPEGSISTLTIQRTEQRDSAMYRCASSLRGTNTGELFFGEGSRLTVL.

The gene calls are TRBV30 and TRBJ1-3; D unresolved. Trimming took off 1 base at V and 4 bases at J, with 11 bases between the two ends. The CDR3 is 14 amino acids. From germline, CDR1 is GTSNPN and CDR2 SVGIG (reference sequence). DNA for the CDR3: TGTGCCTGGAGTGCCCCCGGCCCAGGAAACACCATATATTTT. Translated, it gives CAWSAPGPGNTIYF.

The rearrangement joins TRBV19 to TRBJ1-2; D gene ambiguous. The CDR3 loop spans 12 amino acids. CDR1 and CDR2 (germline): LNHDA, SQIVND (reference sequence). Trimming took off 3 bases at V and 7 bases at J, with 9 bases between the two ends. The CDR3 reads CASSMLSGGYTF. The DNA of the CDR3 is TGTGCCAGTAGTATGCTCAGTGGTGGCTACACCTTC.

This clone was detected a few times. The chain uses TRBV7-9 and TRBJ2-2; 8 bases map to TRBD2. J gave up 3 bases and V 9 bases, and 6 bases lay outside the gene matches. CDR1 is SEHNR, CDR2 FQNEAQ, per germline (reference sequence). The CDR3 spans 14 residues. CDR3 in amino acids: CARSAGDDTGELFF. As DNA, the CDR3 is TGTGCCAGGTCAGCGGGAGACGACACCGGGGAGCTGTTTTTT.

This chain uses TRBV2 with TRBJ1-2, with D possibly matching TRBD1 (5 bases). CDR3 size: 16 residues. Germline V gene data show CDR1 as SNHLY and CDR2 as FYNNEI. Trimming pared 4 bases from V and 3 bases from J, leaving 18 bases between. The DNA for the CDR3 is TGTGCCAGCAGTGGTGGGGGACCTGCACTCTACTATGGCTACACCTTC. It yields the protein CASSGGGPALYYGYTF.

This clone was recorded only once. The CDR3 DNA sequence: TGTGCCAGCTCATCCGGGGTGAATGAAAAACTGTTTTTT. It encodes CASSSGVNEKLFF. This chain uses TRBV18 with TRBJ1-4; no firm D call. The CDR3 has 13 residues. The ends were cut back, 5 bases at V and 5 bases at J, with 9 bases in the middle. CDR1 and CDR2 (germline): KGHSH, LQKENI.

V gene TRBV9 combines with J gene TRBJ1-1; the match to TRBD1 covers 8 bases. V lost 3 bases and J lost 4; bases outside the gene matches: 8. CDR3 length equals 15 residues. Looked up from germline, CDR1 is SGDLS and CDR2 is YYNGEE. The CDR3 nucleotides are TGTGCCAGCAGCGCGACAGGGGAGGGGTCCACTGAAGCTTTCTTT. Translation gives CASSATGEGSTEAFF. Together with reference TRBV9 and TRBJ1-1, the CDR3 gives the full variable domain: DSGVTQTPKHLITATGQRVTLRCSPRSGDLSVYWYQQSLDQGLQFLIQYYNGEERAKGNILERFSAQQFPDLHSELNLSSLELGDSALYFCASSATGEGSTEAFFGQGTRLTVV.

This clone was counted only a few times. The V gene is TRBV4-1, the J gene TRBJ2-7; D gene ambiguous. Germline V gene lookup returns CDR1 MGHRA and CDR2 YSYEKL. This CDR3 contains 13 residues. Trimming took off 1 base at V and 1 base at J, with 5 bases between the two ends. CDR3: CASSQGLSYEQYF. The CDR3 DNA follows: TGCGCCAGCAGCCAAGGTCTTTCCTACGAGCAGTACTTC.

The chain employs TRBV6-6 and TRBJ1-1, with 7 positions matching TRBD1. This CDR3 has 13 amino acids. The ends lost 6 bases at V and 4 bases at J; junction bases unmatched: 5. CDR1 MNHNY and CDR2 SVGAGI come from the germline V gene (reference sequence). CDR3 sequence reads: CASRPRQGTEAFF. CDR3 sequence (DNA): TGTGCCAGCAGACCACGACAGGGCACTGAAGCTTTCTTT.

The chain couples TRBV2 to TRBJ2-1; the match to TRBD2 covers 13 bases. This CDR3 has 15 amino acids. The V gene's germline CDR1 is SNHLY and CDR2 FYNNEI. V shed 5 bases, J shed 10 bases, and the junction held 8 bases outside the gene matches. The CDR3 is CASSLLAGGPEEQFF. The DNA for the CDR3 is TGTGCCAGCAGTTTACTAGCGGGAGGGCCTGAAGAGCAGTTCTTC.

This chain links TRBV6-5 with TRBJ2-7, with D maybe TRBD2 (6 bases). The V and J ends lost 5 bases and 3 bases respectively, with 11 bases between them. Germline lookup yields CDR1 MNHEY and CDR2 SVGAGI. The CDR3 is 13 residues long. The CDR3 spells CASSRAGVYEQYF. For the CDR3, the DNA is TGTGCCAGCAGTCGAGCGGGCGTCTACGAGCAGTACTTC.

The rearrangement joins TRBV4-2 to TRBJ1-6, with D unclear. Germline CDR1 reads LGHNA; CDR2 reads YNFKEQ. The CDR3 totals 17 residues. Trimming pared 2 bases from V and 3 bases from J, leaving 14 bases between. Here the CDR3 reads CASSQIIRDNYNSPLHF. CDR3 DNA sequence: TGTGCCAGCAGCCAAATAATTCGGGATAACTATAATTCACCCCTCCACTTT.

The V and J genes are TRBV6-4 and TRBJ2-3, with TRBD2 as a possible D gene (6 bases). This CDR3 has 14 residues. The V and J ends lost 2 bases and 3 bases respectively, with 9 bases between them. The germline V gene has CDR1 MRHNA and CDR2 SNTAGT. The CDR3 coding sequence is TGTGCCAGCAGTGACCGGGACTTTACAGATACGCAGTATTTT. Its translation: CASSDRDFTDTQYF.

In its sample, this clone was seen a few times. The V call is TRBV7-9, the J call TRBJ1-2; 7 bases are shared with TRBD1. The CDR3 is 14 residues long. After removal of 6 bases from V and 6 bases from J, the junction contained 10 bases not matched to a gene. Germline CDR1 and CDR2: SEHNR and FQNEAQ (reference sequence). CDR3 sequence reads: CASRVDRVFHGYTF. The CDR3 bases are TGTGCCAGCAGAGTTGACAGGGTATTTCATGGCTACACCTTC.

The chain employs TRBV5-1 and TRBJ1-4; 9 positions agree with TRBD1. The V segment lost 4 bases and the J segment 4 bases; nucleotides outside the gene matches: 5. CDR1 and CDR2 from the germline V gene are SGHRS and YFSETQ. The CDR3 has 15 residues. DNA for the CDR3: TGCGCCAGCAGCATACAGGGGGCCGATAATGAAAAACTGTTTTTT. It codes for CASSIQGADNEKLFF. The whole variable domain, filled in from reference TRBV5-1 and TRBJ1-4, reads KAGVTQTPRYLIKTRGQQVTLSCSPISGHRSVSWYQQTPGQGLQFLFEYFSETQRNKGNFPGRFSGRQFSNSRSEMNVSTLELGDSALYLCASSIQGADNEKLFFGSGTQLSVL.

This chain connects TRBV6-4 to TRBJ2-2; D remains ambiguous. The V gene's germline CDR1 is MRHNA and CDR2 SNTAGT. Trimming stripped 2 bases from V and 4 bases from J, with 5 bases between. This CDR3 is built from 13 residues. The CDR3 bases are TGTGCCAGCAGTGACCGAACCACCGGGGAGCTGTTTTTT. It is translated as CASSDRTTGELFF.

The V gene is TRBV5-4, the J gene TRBJ1-2; perhaps TRBD1 as D (6 bases). Trimming took 4 bases from V and 4 from J, leaving 17 bases between them. The CDR3 is 15 residues long. Germline V gene lookup returns CDR1 SGHNT and CDR2 YYREEE (reference sequence). DNA of the CDR3: TGTGCCAGCAGCGCAGGCGGGACACTCATCTATGGCTACACCTTC. This encodes CASSAGGTLIYGYTF.

V usage is TRBV30 and J usage is TRBJ1-5; perhaps TRBD1 as D (5 bases). Germline CDR1 reads GTSNPN; CDR2 reads SVGIG (reference sequence). Trimming left V 0 bases short and J 4 bases short, with 13 bases between. The CDR3 length is 15 residues. The CDR3 region is CAWSVPGGLNQPQHF. The CDR3 DNA follows: TGTGCCTGGAGTGTACCCGGGGGGTTAAATCAGCCCCAGCATTTT.

This chain links TRBV5-1 with TRBJ2-7, with D unclear. Per germline, CDR1 SGHRS and CDR2 YFSETQ. The ends were cut back, 0 bases at V and 2 bases at J, with 6 bases in the middle. This CDR3 is 13 amino acids long. CDR3 protein: CASSLGGTYEQYF. DNA for the CDR3: TGCGCCAGCAGCTTGGGGGGTACCTACGAGCAGTACTTC.

The rearrangement links TRBV12-3 or TRBV12-4 to TRBJ2-1; either TRBD1 or TRBD2 may fit D (6 bases each). Trimming shortened V by 6 bases and J by 6 bases, and 12 bases separated the two germline ends. The CDR3 spans 13 residues. CDR3 region: CASRRGAVNEQFF. In DNA, the CDR3 is TGTGCCAGCAGGAGGGGGGCAGTCAATGAGCAGTTCTTC.

The J gene is TRBJ2-7, the V gene TRBV7-6; 7 nucleotides align to TRBD2. V dropped 5 bases and J dropped 4; count of bases not matched to a gene: 11. Germline CDR1 SGHVS, CDR2 FNYEAQ. The CDR3 has 15 residues. Here the CDR3 DNA reads TGTGCCAGCAGCATCGGGACGGGGGGAGGGTACGAGCAGTACTTC. Residues: CASSIGTGGGYEQYF.

This clone was counted between two and nine times. The chain employs TRBV4-3 and TRBJ1-2, with TRBD1 as a possible D gene (6 bases). V was clipped by 0 bases and J by 1 base, with 9 bases between them. Germline CDR1 reads LGHNA; CDR2 reads YSLEER. This CDR3 region has 15 residues. CDR3 coding DNA: TGCGCCAGCAGCCAAGAGACAGGCCATAACTATGGCTACACCTTC. Protein product: CASSQETGHNYGYTF.

The chain uses TRBV5-1 and TRBJ2-5, with TRBD1 identical over 7 bases. Germline CDR1 and CDR2: SGHRS and YFSETQ. The CDR3 spans 16 residues. J was trimmed by 4 bases and V by 4 bases; bases with no gene match: 13. The CDR3 sequence: CASSPIGQGVGETQYF. CDR3 sequence (DNA): TGCGCCAGCAGCCCTATTGGCCAGGGGGTGGGAGAGACCCAGTACTTC.

This rearrangement joins TRBV11-3 to TRBJ1-2, with D possibly TRBD1 on 5 matching bases. V gave up 5 bases and J gave up 5 bases, with 15 bases separating them. Germline-derived CDR1 and CDR2 are SGHNT and YENEEA. The CDR3 loop spans 14 amino acids. The CDR3 DNA reads as TGTGCCAGCAGCCCCCTTCGACAGAGTTATGGCTACACCTTC. Protein sequence: CASSPLRQSYGYTF.

The rearrangement uses TRBV6-6 and TRBJ1-4; 8 bases agree with TRBD1. The V gene's germline CDR1 is MNHNY and CDR2 SVGAGI (reference sequence). Trimming at V came to 1 base and at J to 14 bases, leaving 12 bases not matched to a gene. The CDR3 loop spans 15 amino acids. For the CDR3, the DNA is TGTGCCAGCAGTTACTATCCCGAGACAGGGGTACCTCTGTTTTTT. Protein sequence: CASSYYPETGVPLFF.